The sample holds many counts of the clone carrying this T cell receptor (beta chain). What it binds is unknown. From germline, CDR1 is SGHRS and CDR2 YFSETQ. The CDR3 consists of 15 residues. Trimming took off 1 base at V and 1 base at J, with 11 bases between the two ends. These data originate in a study of identical twins. Each CDR3 protein gets one entry after TCRdb re-called the 5' RACE reads with MiXCR. Here the sample spans 300,000 to 400,000 distinct CDR3 sequences, roughly 9% being singletons. Study observations and caveats: Whereas memory repertoires showed no such difference, abundant cord blood beta clonotypes carried fewer insertions.

Input material: naive T cells sorted from blood. The clonotype comes from a woman in her 50s in good health. The chain joins TRBV5-1 to TRBJ1-1; D is unresolved. The CDR3 spells CASSLFGVANTEAFF. The CDR3 DNA reads as TGCGCCAGCAGCTTGTTCGGGGTGGCGAACACTGAAGCTTTCTTT.